These 2 T cell receptor beta chains originate from one sample sequenced in a study of T-cell memory formation after mild COVID-19. Each CDR3 protein is one row after TCRdb ran MiXCR on the 5' RACE reads. Here the sample spans 300,000 to 400,000 distinct CDR3 sequences, approximately 29% being singletons. The source material was PBMCs or a T cell subset sorted from them (not recorded which). Receptor source: an adult woman who had mild COVID-19 (a few samples of this study predate the infection). Cell type and time point are not known.

V gene TRBV5-1 combines with J gene TRBJ2-3; a possible D gene is TRBD2 (5 bases). CDR3 length: 14 residues. The germline CDR1 and CDR2 sequences are SGHRS and YFSETQ. The V end lost 4 bases, the J end lost 2 bases, and 11 bases lay between the germline ends. The CDR3 region has the DNA TGCGCCAGCAGCCTGGAGGCTAACACAGATACGCAGTATTTT. Translation: CASSLEANTDTQYF.

V usage is TRBV6-2 or TRBV6-3 and J usage is TRBJ2-7; TRBD1 aligns across 10 bases. Trimming at V came to 7 bases and at J to 4 bases, leaving 7 bases not matched to a gene. CDR1 is MNHEY, CDR2 SVGEGT, per germline. CDR3 length: 14 amino acids. The CDR3 bases are TGTGCCAGCACTTCGACAGGGGGCTGGTACGAGCAGTACTTC. Translated, it gives CASTSTGGWYEQYF.